This T cell receptor (beta chain) stems from a study of cytomegalovirus exposure and HLA in healthy donors. 13 Jbeta primers and 60 Vbeta primers were used for the PCR. Some clones are missing from TCRdb's copy, which holds only in-frame ones; the method was immunoSEQ multiplex PCR. The top ten clones hold about 5.3% of a sample with more than 95,000 clones, around 79% of them seen once. CDR3 length equals 15 residues. CDR1 is MNHEY, CDR2 SVGAGI, per germline. V was clipped by 2 bases and J by 7 bases; unmatched bases: 5. Input material: PBMCs. The V call is TRBV6-5, the J call TRBJ2-2; 9 nucleotides match TRBD1. The receptor was derived from a man between 60 and 75 years old in good health and CMV-seropositive. Here the CDR3 reads CASSYGTGWFGELFF. CDR3 DNA: TGTGCCAGCAGTTACGGGACAGGGTGGTTCGGGGAGCTGTTTTTT.